Shown below are 26 T cell receptor beta chains from a single sample sequenced in a study of cytomegalovirus exposure and HLA in healthy donors. 60 Vbeta and 13 Jbeta primers were used in PCR. The table came from immunoSEQ multiplex PCR; TCRdb's copy has only in-frame clones and leaves some out. Of about 130,000 clones listed, about 79% are singletons. Sequencing used PBMCs. The receptors here all came from a man aged 45-65 years in good health and CMV-seronegative.

The CDR3 DNA reads as TGTGCCAGCAGCTCGACTATCTATGGCTACACCTTC. This sequence encodes CASSSTIYGYTF. The chain combines TRBV11-2 with TRBJ1-2; D remains ambiguous. Germline CDR1 reads SGHAT; CDR2 reads FQNNGV. The germline V and J ends were trimmed by 4 bases and 4 bases, with 7 bases remaining between them. The CDR3 totals 12 residues. The full variable domain, completed using reference TRBV11-2 and TRBJ1-2, is EAGVAQSPRYKIIEKRQSVAFWCNPISGHATLYWYQQILGQGPKLLIQFQNNGVVDDSQLPKDRFSAERLKGVDSTLKIQPAKLEDSAVYLCASSSTIYGYTFGSGTRLTVV.

This chain connects TRBV5-1 to TRBJ2-7; a weak D match, TRBD1 (5 bases). There are 17 residues in the CDR3. The germline CDR1 and CDR2 sequences are SGHRS and YFSETQ. V was trimmed by 0 bases and J by 1 base, leaving 17 bases between them. The CDR3 loop reads CASSLAPDRLGSYEQYF. The CDR3 coding sequence is TGCGCCAGCAGCTTGGCCCCCGACAGATTGGGATCCTACGAGCAGTACTTC. The variable domain in full, with the rest retrieved from reference TRBV5-1 and TRBJ2-7, is KAGVTQTPRYLIKTRGQQVTLSCSPISGHRSVSWYQQTPGQGLQFLFEYFSETQRNKGNFPGRFSGRQFSNSRSEMNVSTLELGDSALYLCASSLAPDRLGSYEQYFGPGTRLTVT.

This chain uses TRBV6-1 with TRBJ1-1; D gene uncertain. The CDR3 is 15 amino acids. Trimming took 5 bases from V and 3 from J, leaving 16 bases between them. CDR1 and CDR2 (germline): MNHNS, SASEGT. CDR3 in DNA: TGTGCCAGCAGTTCACCGGCGGGCGGGTACACTGAAGCTTTCTTT. This translates into CASSSPAGGYTEAFF.

This clone has more than one count but fewer than ten. V and J are TRBV19 and TRBJ1-1; 8 bases match TRBD1. J was trimmed by 5 bases and V by 9 bases; bases with no gene match: 11. There are 14 residues in the CDR3. Germline CDR1 reads LNHDA; CDR2 reads SQIVND (reference sequence). CDR3 sequence (DNA): TGTGCCAGCTCACCCGACAGGGGACAAACTGAAGCTTTCTTT. It codes for CASSPDRGQTEAFF.

This clone was counted only a few times. The chain couples TRBV6-4 to TRBJ2-3, with D possibly matching TRBD2 (6 bases). Looked up from germline, CDR1 is MRHNA and CDR2 is SNTAGT. CDR3 size: 14 residues. The V and J ends lost 4 bases and 0 bases respectively, with 8 bases between them. CDR3 bases: TGTGCCAGCAGTGCTAGCGCTAGCACAGATACGCAGTATTTT. It codes for CASSASASTDTQYF.

This clone was recorded only once. The chain is built from TRBV11-1 and TRBJ1-5, with TRBD1 as a possible D gene (6 bases). CDR1 is SGHAT, CDR2 FQDESV, per germline (reference sequence). CDR3 length equals 13 residues. Trimming took 1 base from V and 7 from J, leaving 8 bases between them. The CDR3 region is CASSLGRGQPQHF. The CDR3 DNA sequence: TGTGCCAGCAGCTTAGGCAGGGGCCAGCCCCAGCATTTT.

V is TRBV6-1 and J is TRBJ2-5; D not resolved. The CDR3 length is 14 residues. Germline V gene lookup returns CDR1 MNHNS and CDR2 SASEGT. The germline V and J ends were trimmed by 11 bases and 0 bases, with 16 bases remaining between them. The CDR3 protein is CAGSPRSHQETQYF. The CDR3 DNA reads TGTGCCGGTAGTCCCCGATCCCACCAAGAGACCCAGTACTTC.

V and J are TRBV6-1 and TRBJ1-1, with D perhaps TRBD1 (5 bases). Germline V gives CDR1 MNHNS, CDR2 SASEGT. The CDR3 is 13 residues long. Trimming took off 6 bases at V and 1 base at J, with 9 bases between the two ends. The CDR3 protein is CASRADRNTEAFF. The CDR3 DNA is TGTGCCAGCAGGGCCGACAGGAACACTGAAGCTTTCTTT.

The chain combines TRBV6-5 with TRBJ1-2; D may be TRBD1 (6 bases). V lost 6 bases to trimming and J lost 3 bases, with 14 bases between them. The CDR3 is 14 amino acids. Germline CDR1 MNHEY, CDR2 SVGAGI. The CDR3 nucleotides are TGTGCCAGCAGCCCAGATCAGGGGTACTATGGCTACACCTTC. Residues: CASSPDQGYYGYTF.

V and J are TRBV6-4 and TRBJ1-1, with D perhaps TRBD1 (6 bases). The CDR3 consists of 14 residues. Between the trimmed V and J ends, which lost 6 bases and 1 base, there was a span of 12 bases. Germline CDR1 is MRHNA and CDR2 is SNTAGT. The CDR3 loop reads CASRKTGENTEAFF. In nucleotides, the CDR3 is TGTGCCAGCAGGAAGACAGGAGAGAACACTGAAGCTTTCTTT.

The rearrangement uses TRBV9 and TRBJ1-3; 7 nucleotides align to TRBD1. Unmatched junction bases numbered 7, after V lost 0 bases and J lost 4 bases. Germline CDR1 is SGDLS and CDR2 is YYNGEE. The CDR3 runs 16 residues. CDR3 loop: CASSVGDSRIGNTIYF. CDR3 nucleotide sequence: TGTGCCAGCAGCGTAGGGGACAGTCGGATCGGAAACACCATATATTTT.

J is TRBJ2-7 and V is TRBV7-9, with 7 positions matching TRBD1. The junction had 8 bases not matched to a gene; V was cut back by 8 bases and J by 1 base. This CDR3 region has 14 residues. Germline V gene data show CDR1 as SEHNR and CDR2 as FQNEAQ (reference sequence). The CDR3 DNA reads as TGTGCCAGCGGCACGAACAGGGGTTCCTACGAGCAGTACTTC. As protein: CASGTNRGSYEQYF.

V gene TRBV4-3 combines with J gene TRBJ2-3; tentatively, D is TRBD1 (5 bases). The CDR3 is made up of 17 amino acids. V was clipped by 1 base and J by 0 bases, with 14 bases between them. The germline CDR1 and CDR2 sequences are LGHNA and YSLEER. The CDR3 loop is CASSQVVGLGSTDTQYF. The CDR3 DNA is TGCGCCAGCAGCCAAGTTGTGGGGCTTGGAAGCACAGATACGCAGTATTTT.

The CDR3 DNA follows: TGCGCCAGCAGTGAGGGGGACAAGAACACTGAAGCTTTCTTT. It is translated as CASSEGDKNTEAFF. V and J are TRBV10-2 and TRBJ1-1; D is possibly TRBD1 (6 bases). The CDR3 is 14 residues long. V dropped 2 bases and J dropped 1 base, with 8 bases sitting between them. CDR1 and CDR2 from the germline V gene are WSHSY and SAAADI.

This sequence joins TRBV18 and TRBJ2-5; 8 bases match TRBD2. The CDR3 totals 14 residues. The V segment lost 3 bases and the J segment 3 bases; nucleotides outside the gene matches: 3. Germline-derived CDR1 and CDR2 are KGHSH and LQKENI. CDR3: CASSPGGGKETQYF. In nucleotides, the CDR3 is TGTGCCAGCTCACCGGGCGGGGGGAAAGAGACCCAGTACTTC. The variable domain in full, completed from reference TRBV18 and TRBJ2-5, reads NAGVMQNPRHLVRRRGQEARLRCSPMKGHSHVYWYRQLPEEGLKFMVYLQKENIIDESGMPKERFSAEFPKEGPSILRIQQVVRGDSAAYFCASSPGGGKETQYFGPGTRLLVL.

V is TRBV6-1 and J is TRBJ2-5; D ambiguous. Trimming removed 4 bases from V and 3 bases from J, with 6 bases in between. The V gene's germline CDR1 is MNHNS and CDR2 SASEGT. CDR3 length: 12 residues. CDR3 region: CASSGQEETQYF. CDR3 bases: TGTGCCAGCAGTGGCCAGGAAGAGACCCAGTACTTC.

The V and J genes are TRBV6-6 and TRBJ1-2; 7 bases line up with TRBD1. There are 16 residues in the CDR3. In germline, CDR1 is MNHNY, CDR2 SVGAGI (reference sequence). V lost 4 bases to trimming and J lost 4 bases; unmatched junction nucleotides: 12. CDR3 region: CASSWRSGGQVYGYTF. The CDR3 DNA reads as TGTGCCAGCAGTTGGAGGTCAGGGGGTCAGGTCTATGGCTACACCTTC.

The chain has TRBV10-2 and TRBJ1-5; unclear D gene. The V gene's germline CDR1 is WSHSY and CDR2 SAAADI. V lost 0 bases and J 3 bases, leaving 6 bases between the germline ends. The CDR3 runs to 14 residues. CDR3 nucleotides: TGCGCCAGCAGTGAGTCGAGGATCAATCAGCCCCAGCATTTT. Its protein is CASSESRINQPQHF.

This clone has a single count. V and J are TRBV13 and TRBJ2-7, with 7 bases lining up with TRBD1. Unmatched junction bases numbered 28, after V lost 8 bases and J lost 6 bases. From germline, CDR1 is PRHDT and CDR2 FYEKMQ (reference sequence). This CDR3 is 19 amino acids long. The CDR3 bases are TGTGCCAGCCGTTCGACCACTTCCCGTCCGACAGGGAGAAGGGGCGAGCAGTACTTC. Protein product: CASRSTTSRPTGRRGEQYF.

The chain employs TRBV2 and TRBJ1-6, with 10 bases fitting TRBD1. This CDR3 has 14 amino acids. Trimming took 11 bases from V and 6 from J; bases not matched to a gene: 7. Germline CDR1 and CDR2: SNHLY and FYNNEI. Here the CDR3 DNA reads TGTGCCGGGCGGGACAGGGGATCTAATTCACCCCTCCACTTT. Its protein product is CAGRDRGSNSPLHF. The variable domain in full, with the rest retrieved from reference TRBV2 and TRBJ1-6, is EPEVTQTPSHQVTQMGQEVILRCVPISNHLYFYWYRQILGQKVEFLVSFYNNEISEKSEIFDDQFSVERPDGSNFTLKIRSTKLEDSAMYFCAGRDRGSNSPLHFGNGTRLTVT.

The rearrangement joins TRBV4-1 to TRBJ2-2; TRBD1 matches at 9 bases. The CDR3 length is 16 residues. Germline V gene data show CDR1 as MGHRA and CDR2 as YSYEKL. J lost 8 bases, V lost 5 bases, and 12 bases had no gene match. The CDR3 spells CASSEWTGANLGELFF. The CDR3 bases are TGCGCCAGCAGCGAGTGGACAGGGGCCAACCTGGGGGAGCTGTTTTTT.

V and J are TRBV6-5 and TRBJ2-7, with TRBD1 identical over 7 bases. Per the germline V gene, CDR1 is MNHEY and CDR2 is SVGAGI. V was pared by 7 bases and J by 2 bases, with 11 bases of the junction left unmatched. This CDR3 comprises 15 residues. The CDR3 bases are TGTGCCAGCACCAACACTTGGGACAGTCCCTACGAGCAGTACTTC. It is translated as CASTNTWDSPYEQYF.

The chain carries TRBV19 and TRBJ1-5; 7 positions match TRBD1. Losses at the gene ends were 4 bases for V and 7 bases for J; bases not matched to a gene: 7. CDR3 length: 14 residues. Germline V gene lookup returns CDR1 LNHDA and CDR2 SQIVND (reference sequence). Here the CDR3 reads CASSRTGGEQPQHF. The CDR3 coding sequence is TGTGCCAGTAGTAGGACAGGCGGAGAACAGCCCCAGCATTTT. The complete variable domain, with remaining parts taken from reference TRBV19 and TRBJ1-5, reads DGGITQSPKYLFRKEGQNVTLSCEQNLNHDAMYWYRQDPGQGLRLIYYSQIVNDFQKGDIAEGYSVSREKKESFPLTVTSAQKNPTAFYLCASSRTGGEQPQHFGDGTRLSIL.

A few counts support this clone. V and J are TRBV19 and TRBJ1-6, with D perhaps TRBD1 (5 bases). Germline CDR1 LNHDA, CDR2 SQIVND (reference sequence). Trimming took off 5 bases at V and 5 bases at J, with 13 bases between the two ends. CDR3 length equals 15 residues. The CDR3 region has the DNA TGTGCCAGTAGTGGACCGGGACTGGATAATTCACCCCTCCACTTT. Protein product: CASSGPGLDNSPLHF.

This clone has only a few counts. This chain connects TRBV7-3 to TRBJ2-2; no definite D call. Trimming removed 3 bases at V and 10 bases at J, with 12 bases between. Per germline, CDR1 SGHTA and CDR2 FQGTGA. This CDR3 has 13 residues. The CDR3 reads CASSFGSGEELFF. The CDR3 nucleotides are TGTGCCAGCAGCTTTGGATCAGGCGAGGAGCTGTTTTTT.

The V call is TRBV5-4, the J call TRBJ1-1; D is unclear. V lost 0 bases to trimming and J lost 3 bases, with 9 bases between them. From germline, CDR1 is SGHNT and CDR2 YYREEE (reference sequence). The CDR3 covers 14 residues. DNA for the CDR3: TGTGCCAGCAGCTTGGACCGGGGATACACTGAAGCTTTCTTT. It encodes CASSLDRGYTEAFF.